One sample yielded the 30 T cell receptor beta chains listed below, sequenced in a study of blood T cell repertoires in COVID-19. Repertoires were generated with immunoSEQ multiplex PCR, while TCRdb's copy carries only in-frame clones and drops some. This table holds more than 20,000 clones, 73% found once. Sequenced sample: peripheral blood. Receptors originate from a human donor in a cohort sampled during active or convalescent COVID-19.

This clone has more than one count but fewer than ten. CDR3 nucleotides: TGTGCCTGGCTCGCCGGAGGCATTCAGTACTTC. Encoded protein: CAWLAGGIQYF. J is TRBJ2-4 and V is TRBV30; D may be TRBD2 (5 bases). V lost 5 bases and J 9 bases, leaving 11 bases between the germline ends. This CDR3 region has 11 residues. The V gene's germline CDR1 is GTSNPN and CDR2 SVGIG (reference sequence). The full variable domain, rest sourced from reference TRBV30 and TRBJ2-4, is SQTIHQWPATLVQPVGSPLSLECTVEGTSNPNLYWYRQAAGRGLQLLFYSVGIGQISSEVPQNLSASRPQDRQFILSSKKLLLSDSGFYLCAWLAGGIQYFGAGTRLSVL.

The V and J genes are TRBV7-9 and TRBJ2-7; TRBD1 matches at 7 bases. The CDR3 length is 13 residues. Germline CDR1 and CDR2: SEHNR and FQNEAQ (reference sequence). V was clipped by 5 bases and J by 6 bases; unmatched bases: 7. The chain's CDR3 is CASSPPDRSEQYF. CDR3 bases: TGTGCCAGCAGCCCCCCGGACAGGTCCGAGCAGTACTTC.

The rearrangement uses TRBV2 and TRBJ2-3, with 9 bases that match TRBD2. Germline V CDR1 and CDR2: SNHLY, FYNNEI. The CDR3 is 17 residues long. Trimming at V came to 2 bases and at J to 2 bases, leaving 8 bases not matched to a gene. The CDR3 DNA reads TGTGCCAGCAGTGAATCATGGCTAGCGGGGCCCACAGATACGCAGTATTTT. Translated, it gives CASSESWLAGPTDTQYF.

The chain couples TRBV6-1 to TRBJ1-6, with D perhaps matching TRBD1 (5 bases). The CDR3 extends over 14 amino acids. V was cut by 2 bases and J by 4 bases, with 6 bases left in between. Germline V lookup: CDR1 MNHNS, CDR2 SASEGT. The CDR3 protein is CASSEWTYNSPLHF. In DNA form, the CDR3 reads TGTGCCAGCAGTGAATGGACATATAATTCACCCCTCCACTTT.

The V gene is TRBV30, the J gene TRBJ2-1, with D possibly TRBD2 on 5 matching bases. CDR1 and CDR2 (germline): GTSNPN, SVGIG (reference sequence). The ends were cut back, 2 bases at V and 3 bases at J, with 14 bases in the middle. The CDR3 runs 15 residues. The CDR3 here is CAWSIGSGVYNEQFF. CDR3 sequence (DNA): TGTGCCTGGAGTATAGGGAGTGGAGTCTACAATGAGCAGTTCTTC.

The chain has TRBV5-1 and TRBJ1-1; D gene uncertain. Trimming took off 0 bases at V and 8 bases at J, with 17 bases between the two ends. Germline V lookup: CDR1 SGHRS, CDR2 YFSETQ. CDR3 length equals 15 residues. The CDR3 DNA reads as TGCGCCAGCAGCTTGGACACGGGGAGATCTCCCGAAGCTTTCTTT. Encoded protein: CASSLDTGRSPEAFF.

The J gene is TRBJ2-1, the V gene TRBV5-1; a possible D gene is TRBD2 (7 bases). The CDR3 is made up of 15 amino acids. Germline CDR1 is SGHRS and CDR2 is YFSETQ. V was cut by 0 bases and J by 8 bases, with 15 bases left in between. CDR3 amino acids: CASSLALGGRDEQFF. DNA for the CDR3: TGCGCCAGCAGCTTGGCCCTCGGGGGGCGGGATGAGCAGTTCTTC.

This clone has just a few counts. The V and J genes are TRBV14 and TRBJ1-5, with 8 bases lining up with TRBD1. The V gene's germline CDR1 is SGHDN and CDR2 FVKESK. V shed 5 bases and J 4 bases; nucleotides not matched to a gene: 10. This CDR3 contains 16 residues. CDR3 in amino acids: CASSLRDRKTNQPQHF. As DNA, the CDR3 is TGTGCCAGCAGCTTGAGGGACAGGAAAACGAATCAGCCCCAGCATTTT.

Here the CDR3 DNA reads TGTGCCAGCAGCTTAACAGGTACCGGGGAGCTGTTTTTT. Encoded protein: CASSLTGTGELFF. V and J are TRBV5-6 and TRBJ2-2, with D maybe TRBD1 (5 bases). The CDR3 is made up of 13 amino acids. Trimming stripped 2 bases from V and 5 bases from J, with 7 bases between. Germline V gene lookup returns CDR1 SGHDT and CDR2 YYEEEE.

This chain links TRBV28 with TRBJ2-7; 11 bases line up with TRBD1. The CDR3 spans 17 residues. V gave up 5 bases and J gave up 2 bases; unmatched junction bases: 11. Germline values: CDR1 MDHEN, CDR2 SYDVKM. CDR3 sequence: CASSLGVRDRGAYEQYV. The DNA of the CDR3 is TGTGCCAGCAGTCTAGGGGTTCGGGACAGGGGGGCCTACGAGCAGTACGTC.

This sequence joins TRBV7-9 and TRBJ1-1, with D perhaps matching TRBD1 (5 bases). Deletions cut 1 base from V and 1 base from J, with 7 bases between. Germline lookup yields CDR1 SEHNR and CDR2 FQNEAQ (reference sequence). The CDR3 contains 14 residues. The CDR3 nucleotides are TGTGCCAGCAGCTTAGTTGGACAGAACACTGAAGCTTTCTTT. Its translation: CASSLVGQNTEAFF.

The chain recombines TRBV4-2 with TRBJ1-2; D not resolved. The V gene's germline CDR1 is LGHNA and CDR2 YNFKEQ. V lost 0 bases and J 7 bases, leaving 12 bases between the germline ends. The CDR3 is 14 amino acids. The CDR3 region is CASSQDFREGGYTF. The DNA for the CDR3 is TGTGCCAGCAGCCAAGATTTTAGGGAGGGTGGCTACACCTTC.

This chain uses TRBV10-2 with TRBJ1-2; possible D gene TRBD1, 6 bases. Trimming took off 6 bases at V and 5 bases at J, with 13 bases between the two ends. The V gene's germline CDR1 is WSHSY and CDR2 SAAADI. This CDR3 has 13 residues. The CDR3 DNA reads TGCGCCAGCAGCTGGACAGCGGAGTATGGCTACACCTTC. Protein sequence: CASSWTAEYGYTF.

The genes are TRBV4-1 and TRBJ2-6; D possibly corresponds to TRBD2 (6 bases). CDR1 and CDR2 from the germline V gene are MGHRA and YSYEKL. The CDR3 runs 17 residues. Trimming pared 3 bases from V and 0 bases from J, leaving 12 bases between. The chain's CDR3 is CASSHEFGSSGANVLTF. In DNA, the CDR3 is TGCGCCAGCAGCCATGAGTTCGGGAGCTCTGGGGCCAACGTCCTGACTTTC.

The chain recombines TRBV6-6 with TRBJ2-1; 9 nucleotides align to TRBD1. This CDR3 has 14 residues. Germline loops: CDR1 MNHNY, CDR2 SVGAGI (reference sequence). Trimming cost V 7 bases and J 6 bases; bases outside gene matches: 7. This CDR3 is CASMSVTGGNEQFF. The CDR3 DNA reads TGTGCCAGCATGTCAGTGACAGGGGGCAATGAGCAGTTCTTC.

The chain is built from TRBV6-5 and TRBJ2-6, with D possibly being TRBD1 (6 bases). Germline V gene data show CDR1 as MNHEY and CDR2 as SVGAGI. The CDR3 contains 13 residues. V was cut by 11 bases and J by 0 bases, with 8 bases left in between. CDR3 sequence: CAGQFSGANVLTF. In DNA, the CDR3 is TGTGCCGGACAGTTCTCTGGGGCCAACGTCCTGACTTTC.

The gene calls are TRBV19 and TRBJ2-3, with D hard to call. The CDR3 has 15 residues. Trimming removed 4 bases from V and 2 bases from J, with 13 bases in between. The V gene's germline CDR1 is LNHDA and CDR2 SQIVND (reference sequence). CDR3 amino acids: CASSTGGLITDTQYF. CDR3 coding DNA: TGTGCCAGTAGTACGGGTGGCCTCATCACAGATACGCAGTATTTT.

V is TRBV28 and J is TRBJ1-6; D might be TRBD1 (6 bases). The CDR3 has 16 residues. CDR1 and CDR2 from the germline V gene are MDHEN and SYDVKM. Between the trimmed V and J ends, which lost 3 bases and 8 bases, there was a span of 17 bases. CDR3 sequence (DNA): TGTGCCAGCAGTTTTGGGGGGCGGGGGCCGGATTCACCCCTCCACTTT. This codes for CASSFGGRGPDSPLHF.

V and J are TRBV6-5 and TRBJ2-1, with 10 bases that match TRBD2. Germline assignment: CDR1 MNHEY and CDR2 SVGAGI. The CDR3 length is 15 residues. V dropped 6 bases and J dropped 3; count of bases not matched to a gene: 5. For the CDR3, the DNA is TGTGCCAGCAGAGATCGACTAGCGGGCTACAATGAGCAGTTCTTC. This translates into CASRDRLAGYNEQFF.

This clone occurred once. DNA of the CDR3: TGTGCCAGTAGTCGAGGAGGATTCGAGAACACTGAAGCTTTCTTT. As protein: CASSRGGFENTEAFF. The chain joins TRBV19 to TRBJ1-1; D unclear. The V and J ends lost 5 bases and 1 base respectively, with 14 bases between them. This CDR3 comprises 15 residues. Germline V gene lookup returns CDR1 LNHDA and CDR2 SQIVND (reference sequence).

The chain links TRBV11-3 to TRBJ2-1; D gene ambiguous. Germline CDR1 reads SGHNT; CDR2 reads YENEEA. The CDR3 spans 14 residues. Trimming left V 5 bases short and J 4 bases short, with 12 bases between. The CDR3 bases are TGTGCCAGCAGCGGTCGGAACAGTTACAATGAGCAGTTCTTC. Translated: CASSGRNSYNEQFF.

The chain combines TRBV6-2 or TRBV6-3 with TRBJ2-1; 10 bases match TRBD2. The length of the CDR3 is 16 residues. Germline lookup yields CDR1 MNHEY and CDR2 SVGEGT. Unmatched junction bases numbered 5, after V lost 5 bases and J lost 1 base. As DNA, the CDR3 is TGTGCCAGCAGTCCCCGAGCGGGAGGGTCCTACAATGAGCAGTTCTTC. Translation: CASSPRAGGSYNEQFF.

This clone rates as medium-sized. V usage is TRBV19 and J usage is TRBJ2-2, with 10 bases fitting TRBD1. The CDR3 contains 16 residues. After removal of 2 bases from V and 6 bases from J, the junction contained 6 bases not matched to a gene. Germline CDR1 reads LNHDA; CDR2 reads SQIVND (reference sequence). The CDR3 sequence is CASSIRTGGYSGELFF. The CDR3, as DNA: TGTGCCAGTAGTATACGGACAGGGGGTTATTCCGGGGAGCTGTTTTTT.

This clone has only one observation. J is TRBJ2-5 and V is TRBV4-1, with D tentatively TRBD2 (5 bases). The CDR3 consists of 16 residues. CDR1 MGHRA and CDR2 YSYEKL come from the germline V gene. V lost 6 bases and J 1 base, leaving 18 bases between the germline ends. The CDR3 coding sequence is TGCGCCAGCAGGAGGGTCCCATTTGGGTCCCAAGAGACCCAGTACTTC. Protein sequence: CASRRVPFGSQETQYF.

This clone is medium-sized (0.01 to 0.1%). The gene calls are TRBV19 and TRBJ2-2, with 12 bases identical to TRBD2. The V gene end was trimmed by 6 bases and the J gene end by 4 bases; junction bases not matched to a gene: 15. Per germline, CDR1 LNHDA and CDR2 SQIVND (reference sequence). The CDR3 has 19 amino acids. CDR3 DNA sequence: TGTGCCAGTAGACGAATGACTAGCGGGAGAGACGGGGGCACCGGGGAGCTGTTTTTT. Its protein is CASRRMTSGRDGGTGELFF.

CDR3 DNA: TGCGCCAGCAGCACAAGGACAGGGAGCACAGATACGCAGTATTTT. Protein: CASSTRTGSTDTQYF. The rearrangement links TRBV10-1 to TRBJ2-3, with 8 bases aligning to TRBD1. This CDR3 spans 15 amino acids. The V and J ends lost 6 bases and 0 bases, in that order; junction bases with no gene match: 5. Germline V gene data show CDR1 as WNHNN and CDR2 as SYGVQD (reference sequence).

The table lists this clone with a few counts. V is TRBV9 and J is TRBJ2-3; TRBD2 agrees at 9 bases. The V gene end was trimmed by 0 bases and the J gene end by 1 base; junction bases not matched to a gene: 3. The CDR3 has 16 residues. CDR1 is SGDLS and CDR2 is YYNGEE in the germline V gene. CDR3 DNA: TGTGCCAGCAGCGTAGGTCGGACTAGCGGCACAGATACGCAGTATTTT. It codes for CASSVGRTSGTDTQYF.

The chain combines TRBV5-1 with TRBJ2-2; 7 bases map to TRBD2. The CDR3 runs to 18 residues. V lost 4 bases, J lost 0 bases, and 12 bases stayed unmatched. Germline V lookup: CDR1 SGHRS, CDR2 YFSETQ. The CDR3 sequence: CASSPLLRLAANTGELFF. The CDR3 coding sequence is TGCGCCAGCAGCCCCCTATTGAGGCTAGCGGCGAACACCGGGGAGCTGTTTTTT.

The chain combines TRBV7-9 with TRBJ2-3, with TRBD2 matching over 14 bases. Germline CDR1 reads SEHNR; CDR2 reads FQNEAQ (reference sequence). The V and J ends lost 4 bases and 6 bases, in that order; junction bases with no gene match: 3. The CDR3 is made up of 15 amino acids. The CDR3 DNA follows: TGTGCCAGCAGCTCGGGACTAGCGGGGGTGGATACGCAGTATTTT. Translated, it gives CASSSGLAGVDTQYF.

The chain is built from TRBV5-1 and TRBJ2-1; 11 bases agree with TRBD2. Germline V gene lookup returns CDR1 SGHRS and CDR2 YFSETQ. This CDR3 is 16 amino acids long. Trimming at V came to 4 bases and at J to 7 bases, leaving 10 bases not matched to a gene. The CDR3 DNA reads as TGCGCCAGCAGCCCCCCGTCTAGCGGGGGGTGGAATGAGCAGTTCTTC. It translates to CASSPPSSGGWNEQFF.